Below are 9 T cell receptor beta chains sequenced from a single sample in a study of blood T cell repertoires in COVID-19. TCRdb keeps only in-frame clones here, not all; method: immunoSEQ multiplex PCR. The sample yields more than 65,000 clones, over 65% seen once. Input material: peripheral blood. These receptors all come from a woman aged 65 to 85 with acute or convalescent COVID-19.

The chain links TRBV9 to TRBJ2-7; the match to TRBD2 covers 10 bases. V was pared by 3 bases and J by 6 bases, with 6 bases of the junction left unmatched. The germline V gene encodes CDR1 SGDLS and CDR2 YYNGEE. The CDR3 has 14 residues. The CDR3 protein is CASSASGGASEQYF. As DNA, the CDR3 is TGTGCCAGCAGCGCGAGCGGGGGGGCCTCCGAGCAGTACTTC.

The chain is built from TRBV28 and TRBJ2-7, with 10 bases that match TRBD1. This CDR3 is built from 15 residues. CDR1 is MDHEN, CDR2 SYDVKM, per germline. Trimming cost V 5 bases and J 2 bases; bases outside gene matches: 6. The CDR3, as DNA: TGTGCCAGCAGTAGCACCGGGACAGGGGCCTACGAGCAGTACTTC. It yields the protein CASSSTGTGAYEQYF. Based on the CDR3 plus reference TRBV28 and TRBJ2-7, the full variable domain is DVKVTQSSRYLVKRTGEKVFLECVQDMDHENMFWYRQDPGLGLRLIYFSYDVKMKEKGDIPEGYSVSREKKERFSLILESASTNQTSMYLCASSSTGTGAYEQYFGPGTRLTVT.

A word on this clone: Germline and junction disagree at one end, which may indicate a read error. The gene calls are TRBV20-1 and TRBJ2-7; TRBD1 might be the D (6 bases). The CDR3 spans 10 residues. Germline values: CDR1 DFQATT, CDR2 SNEGSKA (reference sequence). This CDR3 reads CSAGRTEEVF. CDR3 sequence (DNA): TGCAGTGCTGGCCGGACAGAGGAAGTCTTC.

This rearrangement joins TRBV7-2 to TRBJ2-1, with a possible D match to TRBD2 (5 bases). Germline CDR1 is SGHTA and CDR2 is FQGNSA. V lost 2 bases and J lost 5, with 7 bases in between. This CDR3 is built from 13 residues. The CDR3 region is CASSLSGDNEQFF. The CDR3 DNA sequence: TGTGCCAGCAGCTTAAGCGGCGACAATGAGCAGTTCTTC.

The CDR3 sequence: CASSGTGETSPLHF. The CDR3 nucleotides read TGTGCCAGCAGTGGTACTGGGGAGACTTCACCCCTCCACTTT. The chain couples TRBV2 to TRBJ1-6; D remains unclear. Trimming shortened V by 4 bases and J by 9 bases, and 13 bases separated the two germline ends. Germline-derived CDR1 and CDR2 are SNHLY and FYNNEI. The CDR3 runs to 14 residues.

The gene calls are TRBV28 and TRBJ2-7, with 9 bases lining up with TRBD1. V lost 8 bases, J lost 5 bases, and 4 bases stayed unmatched. CDR1 is MDHEN and CDR2 is SYDVKM in the germline V gene. The CDR3 totals 12 residues. CDR3 region: CASGTGRNEQYF. The CDR3 DNA sequence: TGTGCCAGCGGGACAGGGAGGAACGAGCAGTACTTC.

This clone occurred once. The chain links TRBV13 to TRBJ2-2, with D perhaps matching TRBD1 (6 bases). The CDR3 covers 15 residues. Germline assignment: CDR1 PRHDT and CDR2 FYEKMQ (reference sequence). The V end was cut by 5 bases, the J end by 1 base, with 11 bases between. CDR3: CASSIYRVNTGELFF. CDR3 sequence (DNA): TGTGCCAGCAGCATCTACAGGGTGAACACCGGGGAGCTGTTTTTT.

V gene TRBV6-6 combines with J gene TRBJ1-6; 7 bases agree with TRBD1. The germline gives CDR1 MNHNY, CDR2 SVGAGI (reference sequence). The CDR3 sequence is 13 residues long. J was trimmed by 9 bases and V by 7 bases; bases with no gene match: 6. The CDR3 loop is CASKYSGGSPLHF. The DNA of the CDR3 is TGTGCCAGCAAGTACTCAGGGGGTTCACCCCTCCACTTT.

The chain recombines TRBV19 with TRBJ1-6; D ambiguous. The CDR3 spans 17 residues. The germline V gene has CDR1 LNHDA and CDR2 SQIVND (reference sequence). V lost 5 bases, J lost 0 bases, and 14 bases lay in between. The CDR3 DNA reads TGTGCCAGTAGTGTACCGCCCGGTTCCTCCTATAATTCACCCCTCCACTTT. Its translation is CASSVPPGSSYNSPLHF.